This T cell receptor (beta chain) was observed in a study of OX40 agonist ivuxolimab in advanced cancers. General study findings and limits: Near-lowest levels of clonal expansion characterized partial responders at 0.1-3.0 mg/kg.

Prior autoimmune disease or systemic immunosuppression barred patients. Clones were sequenced by immunoSEQ multiplex PCR, and TCRdb holds only the in-frame ones, with some missing. The top ten hold 1.9% of the sample, which has around 60,000 clones, approximately 80% seen once. As concerns this clone: Its antigen remains unknown.

CDR3 size: 19 residues. Unmatched junction bases numbered 16, after V lost 6 bases and J lost 0 bases. Per the germline V gene, CDR1 is SNHLY and CDR2 is FYNNEI. The receptor's source is an adult with an advanced solid tumor such as melanoma, head and neck, liver or kidney cancer. The J gene is TRBJ1-5, the V gene TRBV2; TRBD1 agrees at 8 bases. This specimen consisted of CD4+ or CD8+ T cells sorted from blood, obtained in a trial of the OX40 agonist ivuxolimab. The CDR3 loop is CASRGDRLTSRSSNQPQHF. Here the CDR3 DNA reads TGTGCCAGCAGGGGGGACAGGCTAACGTCACGGTCTAGCAATCAGCCCCAGCATTTT.